Reported below is one T cell receptor (beta chain). There are many counts of this clonotype. Its cognate antigen has yet to be identified. Base qualities are not recorded, but no much larger clone differs from it by a single base. In the ophthalmopathy patients, disease was moderately to severely active, with a Clinical Activity Score of 3 or more, a NOSPECS grade of 4 or more, and a duration of less than 3 months. Exclusion was applied to patients with uncontrolled infections, other autoimmune diseases, pregnancy or lactation. Diagnoses were established on the basis of clinical symptoms, serum thyroxine and TRAb, thyroid ultrasound, and orbital computed tomography. Ficoll-Paque density gradient centrifugation was used to isolate PBMCs from around 10 ml of fresh peripheral blood. Trizol reagent was used to extract total RNA, and RNA quality was then checked on an Agilent 2100 Bioanalyzer. This sample is drawn from a study of T cells in Graves' hyperthyroidism and ophthalmopathy (dated by TCRdb to the late 2010s). With respect to the entire study: Peripheral blood was collected at initial diagnosis, before any treatment. A discovery cohort of roughly 100 patients, about 44 with Graves' ophthalmopathy and 57 with stable Graves' hyperthyroidism, was used to find distinguishing TCR V-J signatures. Prospective prediction of ophthalmopathy was tested in an independent validation cohort consisting of 18 hyperthyroidism patients and 15 to 17 patients who later progressed to ophthalmopathy. For training and testing, the 110 or so patients in the discovery cohort were randomly divided in a 7:3 ratio. The study also compared thyroid tissue and blood T-cell repertoires from over 5 Graves' hyperthyroidism patients. Once sampling was done, hyperthyroidism patients were given methimazole at a starting dose of 30 mg daily, whereas ophthalmopathy patients were given high-dose intravenous methylprednisolone. The paper describes TCR Vbeta CDR3 sequencing of around 130 peripheral blood samples, made up of some 40 ophthalmopathy patients, roughly 72 hyperthyroidism patients and 17 progressor patients. What the authors observed across the whole study: In validation, the model predicted progression to ophthalmopathy with approximately 71% sensitivity and 72.22% specificity, a median of about 6 months before onset. A model built on a 13 V-J signature distinguished ophthalmopathy from stable hyperthyroidism, reaching about 88% sensitivity and 81% to 83% specificity in cross-validation and 80%/75% in testing. Most expanded thyroid clonotypes (frequency above 0.001) were also detected in blood, a finding suggesting that blood repertoires may reflect thyroid immune responses. Sample size was not statistically predetermined, and blinding of investigators to group allocation was not performed.

Trimming at the junction amounts to 6 bases on V and 10 bases on J, and the germline ends lie 22 bases apart. Taken from the germline V gene, the CDR1 and CDR2 loops are SGHAT and FQNNGV. The CDR3 spans 15 residues, from the cysteine through the phenylalanine. Just the 45-base CDR3 DNA is kept, in frame starting at base 1. The TCR beta CDR3 regions were amplified from the RNA transcripts. The TCR CDR3 was subjected to a first round of RT-PCR using the HTBI primer set and the Qiagen OneStep RT-PCR kit. Libraries were constructed in a second round of multiplex PCR, after which size selection and purification were carried out. Libraries were sequenced paired-end with 100 bp reads on an Illumina HiSeq2000. Per the source publication's procedure: SOAPnuke was used to process the raw data, throwing out any read that contained adapters or uncalled bases, had a mean Phred below 15, or lacked an exact constant-primer or identifier match. COPE v1.2.5 was used to merge the high-quality paired reads, and each unique nucleotide sequence was defined as a clonotype. Clonotypes were aligned to IMGT TRBV, TRBD and TRBJ reference segments using MiTCR v1.1. The analysis included only V-J combinations with a frequency above 0.0001, which together covered 99.2% of the repertoires. A TCS score was defined as the ratio of F50 (clonal expansion) to E x V (chaos), with BLOSUM62-based TCRdist applied between CDR3 peptides within each V-J. Welch's t-statistics and random forest reduced roughly 500 V-J features to 13, which were used in a naive Bayes classifier (R e1071). TCRdb reprocessing: public reads trimmed at Q25 with fastp, clones called with MiXCR, in-frame beta chains kept. Rows with a matching CDR3 protein are joined into one entry that keeps the most common DNA and genes. Here the V and J calls rest on TCRdb's processing, not on the authors' analysis. For this sample the table gives around 570,000 distinct CDR3 sequences, of which 15% to 20% were detected only once. 47% of the sample is in the top ten clones.

The specimen was blood. The chain is assembled from TRBV11-2 and TRBJ2-1; the D gene remains uncertain. The TCR originated in a man in his forties with Graves' ophthalmopathy. The base sequence is TGTGCCAGCAGTAAGCTGGCAGGCCCCGGTGGGGAGCAGTTCTTC. Translation gives CASSKLAGPGGEQFF.